The 25 T cell receptor beta chains presented below share a single source sample, sequenced in a study of blood T cell repertoires in COVID-19. Only in-frame clones appear in the TCRdb table, and some are missing; sequencing was by immunoSEQ multiplex PCR. The sample lists tens of thousands of clones, around 75% occurring once. Material: peripheral blood. These receptor sequences come from an elderly man with acute or convalescent COVID-19.

This clone was seen more than once but under ten times. This rearrangement joins TRBV7-9 to TRBJ1-1; possible D gene TRBD1, 5 bases. There are 14 residues in the CDR3. Germline CDR1 and CDR2: SEHNR and FQNEAQ (reference sequence). Trimming left V 1 base short and J 5 bases short, with 11 bases between. This CDR3 reads CASSLGQGWTEAFF. The CDR3 DNA reads TGTGCCAGCAGCTTAGGTCAGGGTTGGACTGAAGCTTTCTTT.

The V and J genes are TRBV7-9 and TRBJ1-4, with 7 nucleotides matching TRBD1. CDR3 size: 14 residues. Germline V gene lookup returns CDR1 SEHNR and CDR2 FQNEAQ (reference sequence). After removal of 5 bases from V and 7 bases from J, the junction contained 7 bases not matched to a gene. CDR3 sequence: CASSPGAGGEKLFF. In DNA form, the CDR3 reads TGTGCCAGCAGCCCAGGGGCAGGGGGTGAAAAACTGTTTTTT.

V gene TRBV14 combines with J gene TRBJ2-3; tentative D call: TRBD1 (6 bases). This CDR3 has 13 residues. The germline CDR1 and CDR2 sequences are SGHDN and FVKESK. The V end was cut by 2 bases, the J end by 6 bases, with 9 bases between. The CDR3 coding sequence is TGTGCCAGCAGCCAATACCAGGGGGATACGCAGTATTTT. Protein: CASSQYQGDTQYF.

The CDR3 protein is CSVGTGWVEQFF. CDR3 nucleotide sequence: TGCAGCGTTGGAACAGGGTGGGTTGAGCAGTTCTTC. The chain combines TRBV29-1 with TRBJ2-1; D may be TRBD1 (6 bases). The CDR3 length is 12 residues. The V gene lost 4 bases and the J gene lost 9 bases, with 13 bases spanning the gap. CDR1 is SQVTM, CDR2 ANQGSEA, per germline.

This chain joins TRBV9 and TRBJ2-1; 8 bases are shared with TRBD2. This CDR3 region has 15 residues. The ends lost 0 bases at V and 2 bases at J; junction bases unmatched: 1. In germline, CDR1 is SGDLS, CDR2 YYNGEE. The DNA for the CDR3 is TGTGCCAGCAGCGTAGCGGGAGGGCCCTACAATGAGCAGTTCTTC. Amino acid sequence: CASSVAGGPYNEQFF.

There are a few counts of this clone. The chain has TRBV4-3 and TRBJ1-5, with a possible D match to TRBD1 (6 bases). Trimming cost V 3 bases and J 1 base, with 13 bases left between them. This CDR3 comprises 16 residues. Germline CDR1 reads LGHNA; CDR2 reads YSLEER. DNA of the CDR3: TGCGCCAGCAGCCAGGCCTTGGGGGCGAGCAATCAGCCCCAGCATTTT. The encoded protein is CASSQALGASNQPQHF.

This clone showed up just a few times. The V and J genes are TRBV28 and TRBJ2-4; the match to TRBD2 covers 7 bases. The germline gives CDR1 MDHEN, CDR2 SYDVKM. J was trimmed by 1 base and V by 8 bases; bases with no gene match: 14. The CDR3 spans 17 residues. CDR3 protein: CASAPRGRAAAKNIQYF. The CDR3 nucleotides read TGTGCCAGCGCCCCACGTGGGAGGGCCGCTGCCAAAAACATTCAGTACTTC.

The V gene is TRBV28, the J gene TRBJ2-5; possible D gene TRBD2, 6 bases. The germline gives CDR1 MDHEN, CDR2 SYDVKM. V was shortened by 6 bases and J by 0 bases, with 8 bases between the two germline ends. The CDR3 runs 13 residues. CDR3 DNA: TGTGCCAGCAGCCTAGCGTACCAAGAGACCCAGTACTTC. It specifies CASSLAYQETQYF.

This clone was seen a handful of times. The V and J genes are TRBV18 and TRBJ2-3, with 9 bases lining up with TRBD2. CDR1 and CDR2 from the germline V gene are KGHSH and LQKENI. J gave up 0 bases and V 5 bases, and 6 bases lay outside the gene matches. CDR3 length equals 16 residues. In nucleotides, the CDR3 is TGTGCCAGCTCATTACTAGCGGGCGCTAGCACAGATACGCAGTATTTT. Translating gives CASSLLAGASTDTQYF.

V is TRBV3-1 (or the pseudogene TRBV3-2) and J is TRBJ1-6; 7 nucleotides align to TRBD1. Germline-derived CDR1 and CDR2 are LGHDT and YNNKEL (reference sequence). The CDR3 has 13 residues. With 7 bases clipped from V and 6 bases from J, the junction kept 3 bases outside the gene matches. CDR3 sequence (DNA): TGTGCCAGCACCGGGGACAGTAATTCACCCCTCCACTTT. It encodes CASTGDSNSPLHF.

This rearrangement joins TRBV27 to TRBJ1-6; no clear D. Germline-derived CDR1 and CDR2 are MNHEY and SMNVEV (reference sequence). V shed 2 bases and J shed 0 bases, with 8 bases lying between them. This CDR3 region has 16 residues. Here the CDR3 reads CASSLERSSYNSPLHF. DNA for the CDR3: TGTGCCAGCAGTTTAGAGAGGAGCTCCTATAATTCACCCCTCCACTTT.

The rearrangement joins TRBV4-1 to TRBJ2-3; 10 bases are shared with TRBD1. Unmatched junction bases numbered 8, after V lost 4 bases and J lost 4 bases. Looked up from germline, CDR1 is MGHRA and CDR2 is YSYEKL. There are 16 residues in the CDR3. The CDR3: CASSPSGTGAADTQYF. The CDR3 region has the DNA TGCGCCAGCAGCCCCTCCGGGACAGGGGCAGCAGATACGCAGTATTTT.

The V call is TRBV7-8, the J call TRBJ2-7; 10 bases fit TRBD2. The V and J ends lost 5 bases and 4 bases, in that order; junction bases with no gene match: 8. The CDR3 is 15 amino acids. Germline CDR1 and CDR2: SGHVS and FQNEAQ. Written as DNA, the CDR3 is TGTGCCAGCAGCCTAGGTTCTAGCGGGAGTTACGAGCAGTACTTC. This translates into CASSLGSSGSYEQYF.

This clone was observed a handful of times. This chain connects TRBV28 to TRBJ2-2; the D is unclear. The CDR3 extends over 13 amino acids. Trimming cost V 8 bases and J 4 bases, with 11 bases left between them. Germline CDR1 and CDR2: MDHEN and SYDVKM. CDR3 in amino acids: CASETFTTGELFF. CDR3 nucleotides: TGTGCCAGCGAAACATTTACCACCGGGGAGCTGTTTTTT.

The V call is TRBV6-2 or TRBV6-3, the J call TRBJ1-6, with D hard to call. Trimming took off 4 bases at V and 11 bases at J, with 12 bases between the two ends. Germline values: CDR1 MNHEY, CDR2 SVGEGT. This CDR3 comprises 13 residues. The CDR3 loop is CASSLTRGPPLHF. The CDR3 nucleotides are TGTGCCAGCAGTTTGACCCGTGGGCCACCCCTCCACTTT.

This sequence joins TRBV7-8 and TRBJ2-3; 11 nucleotides match TRBD2. Germline values: CDR1 SGHVS, CDR2 FQNEAQ. With 4 bases clipped from V and 6 bases from J, the junction kept 12 bases outside the gene matches. This CDR3 region has 17 residues. The CDR3 DNA sequence: TGTGCCAGCAGCTCTTCGACTAGCGGGATTGGTGTGGATACGCAGTATTTT. Translation: CASSSSTSGIGVDTQYF.

The V gene is TRBV30, the J gene TRBJ2-7, with 11 bases aligning to TRBD2. Germline V CDR1 and CDR2: GTSNPN, SVGIG (reference sequence). V shed 3 bases and J 6 bases; nucleotides not matched to a gene: 4. The CDR3 contains 13 residues. CDR3 sequence reads: CAWSFGTSGEQYF. CDR3 in DNA: TGTGCCTGGAGCTTCGGGACTAGCGGCGAGCAGTACTTC. The whole variable domain, remainder taken from reference TRBV30 and TRBJ2-7, is SQTIHQWPATLVQPVGSPLSLECTVEGTSNPNLYWYRQAAGRGLQLLFYSVGIGQISSEVPQNLSASRPQDRQFILSSKKLLLSDSGFYLCAWSFGTSGEQYFGPGTRLTVT.

This CDR3 is CASSQVTSGYSYEQYF. The CDR3 region has the DNA TGTGCCAGCAGCCAAGTGACTAGCGGGTACTCCTACGAGCAGTACTTC. The V call is TRBV3-1 (or the pseudogene TRBV3-2), the J call TRBJ2-7; TRBD2 matches at 10 bases. CDR3 length equals 16 residues. V dropped 1 base and J dropped 0; count of bases not matched to a gene: 3. CDR1 LGHDT and CDR2 YNNKEL come from the germline V gene (reference sequence).

This chain uses TRBV23-1 with TRBJ1-1, with 7 nucleotides matching TRBD1. TRBV23-1 carries the ORF label, with uncertain function. After removal of 4 bases from V and 0 bases from J, the junction contained 5 bases not matched to a gene. This CDR3 comprises 15 residues. The CDR3 DNA reads as TGCGCCAGCAGTCCACCGGGACAGATGAACACTGAAGCTTTCTTT. Protein: CASSPPGQMNTEAFF.

This chain connects TRBV9 to TRBJ2-1; the match to TRBD2 covers 7 bases. CDR1 is SGDLS and CDR2 is YYNGEE in the germline V gene. V lost 3 bases to trimming and J lost 2 bases; unmatched junction nucleotides: 11. CDR3 length equals 17 residues. The CDR3 sequence: CASSASGTKGAYNEQFF. In nucleotides, the CDR3 is TGTGCCAGCAGCGCATCCGGGACTAAAGGGGCCTACAATGAGCAGTTCTTC.

The rearrangement uses TRBV7-9 and TRBJ1-1, with TRBD1 identical over 10 bases. CDR1 and CDR2 from the germline V gene are SEHNR and FQNEAQ (reference sequence). The length of the CDR3 is 15 residues. Losses at the gene ends were 1 base for V and 5 bases for J; bases not matched to a gene: 4. CDR3: CASSLGGTGETEAFF. CDR3 bases: TGTGCCAGCAGCTTAGGGGGGACAGGGGAGACTGAAGCTTTCTTT.

Many counts were recorded for this clone. V and J are TRBV29-1 and TRBJ2-5; TRBD2 matches at 8 bases. CDR3 size: 14 residues. V dropped 4 bases and J dropped 1; count of bases not matched to a gene: 5. Germline V gives CDR1 SQVTM, CDR2 ANQGSEA. The CDR3 DNA sequence: TGCAGCGTTGGGGTGGCGGGAGGCCAAGAGACCCAGTACTTC. As protein: CSVGVAGGQETQYF.

The chain has TRBV4-1 and TRBJ2-7; 13 bases agree with TRBD2. The CDR3 totals 18 residues. The germline CDR1 and CDR2 sequences are MGHRA and YSYEKL. V dropped 4 bases and J dropped 0; count of bases not matched to a gene: 9. CDR3 sequence (DNA): TGCGCCAGCAGCCCAAGGACTAGCGGGGGCTCACACTCCTACGAGCAGTACTTC. It encodes CASSPRTSGGSHSYEQYF.

Concerning this clone itself: At one end, the junction sequence differs from germline, possibly due to a read error. The chain is built from TRBV6-6 and TRBJ2-3; D might be TRBD2 (6 bases). The CDR3 spans 13 residues. In germline, CDR1 is MNHNY, CDR2 SVGAGI (reference sequence). CDR3 residues: CASGEAGYTRTDF. DNA of the CDR3: TGTGCCAGTGGGGAGGCAGGGTACACCCGCACGGATTTT.

The chain uses TRBV28 and TRBJ2-1; possible D gene TRBD2, 6 bases. V lost 8 bases and J lost 7, with 21 bases in between. The V gene's germline CDR1 is MDHEN and CDR2 SYDVKM. This CDR3 is 15 amino acids long. The CDR3, as DNA: TGTGCCAGCGGGGTGGGCGCGGGAACGAGGAATGAGCAGTTCTTC. It encodes CASGVGAGTRNEQFF.